The clone carrying this T cell receptor (beta chain) was detected a few times. Its specificity is not known. V lost 6 bases, J lost 0 bases, and 18 bases lay in between. Per germline, CDR1 DFQATT and CDR2 SNEGSKA (reference sequence). The CDR3 is 17 amino acids. The data are from a study of response to subunit inactivated influenza vaccine. TCRdb recomputed calls from the RT-PCR reads with MiXCR, one row per CDR3 protein. Among some 600,000 distinct CDR3 sequences, 14% were seen once, and the ten largest hold 7.6%. Study-level points and caveats: After each seasonal influenza vaccination, few new T cells are recruited, the authors suggested.

The chain combines TRBV20-1 with TRBJ2-6; D is tentatively TRBD1 or TRBD2 (5 bases each). The TCR sequence derives from a middle-aged man who received an inactivated influenza vaccine. Source: PBMCs from blood, taken roughly 2 weeks before vaccination. CDR3 loop: CSAPRDPGLSGANVLTF. CDR3 nucleotides: TGCAGTGCCCCACGGGACCCCGGACTCTCTGGGGCCAACGTCCTGACTTTC.